Presented here are 25 T cell receptor beta chains from one specimen sequenced in a study of identical twins. TCRdb itself ran the 5' RACE reads through MiXCR, one entry per CDR3 protein. The data show 250,000 or so distinct CDR3 sequences, roughly 13% seen once. This sample also appeared in a second study, on yellow fever vaccine responses in identical twins.

Specimen: memory (CD45RO+) T cells sorted from blood. The source of these receptors is a woman between 18 and 29 years old in good health.

This sequence joins TRBV10-3 and TRBJ1-2; maybe TRBD1 (5 bases). The CDR3 is made up of 13 amino acids. In germline, CDR1 is ENHRY, CDR2 SYGVKD. V was pared by 4 bases and J by 8 bases, with 14 bases between. The CDR3 loop reads CAISAGREDGYTF. The DNA for the CDR3 is TGTGCCATCAGTGCGGGCAGGGAGGACGGCTACACCTTC.

J is TRBJ2-7 and V is TRBV5-1; 14 bases align to TRBD2. Trimming took 4 bases from V and 6 from J; bases not matched to a gene: 3. Germline CDR1 is SGHRS and CDR2 is YFSETQ. This CDR3 spans 14 amino acids. CDR3 sequence reads: CASSVGLAGGEQYF. The CDR3 bases are TGCGCCAGCAGCGTCGGACTAGCGGGAGGCGAGCAGTACTTC.

This sequence joins TRBV29-1 and TRBJ2-4, with D possibly matching TRBD2 (5 bases). Germline lookup yields CDR1 SQVTM and CDR2 ANQGSEA. The CDR3 has 12 residues. V lost 3 bases, J lost 4 bases, and 7 bases lay in between. CDR3 in amino acids: CSVEGEKNIQYF. CDR3 coding DNA: TGCAGCGTTGAGGGAGAAAAAAACATTCAGTACTTC.

This clonotype was picked up one time. The junction departs from germline at one end; a sequencing error may be responsible. This chain links TRBV12-3 or TRBV12-4 with TRBJ2-6, with 8 bases lining up with TRBD1. CDR3 length: 19 residues. In DNA, the CDR3 is TGTGCCCGCAGCCCTGACAGGGGCGGAACCTACTCTGGGGCCAACGTCCTGACTTTC. Amino acids: CARSPDRGGTYSGANVLTF.

This clonotype was counted at least ten times. V usage is TRBV28 and J usage is TRBJ1-1; D is possibly TRBD1 (5 bases). Germline V gene data show CDR1 as MDHEN and CDR2 as SYDVKM. The ends were cut back, 5 bases at V and 0 bases at J, with 10 bases in the middle. This CDR3 is built from 14 residues. The CDR3 DNA reads as TGTGCCAGCAGTGATGGGGCTTTGAACACTGAAGCTTTCTTT. Encoded protein: CASSDGALNTEAFF.

This clonotype has more than one count but fewer than ten. This rearrangement joins TRBV28 to TRBJ2-1; tentatively, D is TRBD2 (6 bases). Between the trimmed V and J ends, which lost 7 bases and 6 bases, there was a span of 16 bases. The CDR3 contains 14 residues. Germline-derived CDR1 and CDR2 are MDHEN and SYDVKM. CDR3 in amino acids: CASTRWTGVNEQFF. The CDR3 nucleotides are TGTGCCAGCACGAGGTGGACGGGGGTCAATGAGCAGTTCTTC.

This clonotype was counted a few times. This chain joins TRBV14 and TRBJ2-7, with D perhaps TRBD1 (5 bases). The V end lost 4 bases, the J end lost 1 base, and 11 bases lay between the germline ends. CDR1 and CDR2 (germline): SGHDN, FVKESK. The CDR3 consists of 14 residues. DNA of the CDR3: TGTGCCAGCAGCCCGGGTAGGGGTTCCTACGAGCAGTACTTC. Its protein is CASSPGRGSYEQYF. Together with reference TRBV14 and TRBJ2-7, the CDR3 gives the full variable domain: EAGVTQFPSHSVIEKGQTVTLRCDPISGHDNLYWYRRVMGKEIKFLLHFVKESKQDESGMPNNRFLAERTGGTYSTLKVQPAELEDSGVYFCASSPGRGSYEQYFGPGTRLTVT.

The chain uses TRBV6-6 and TRBJ2-7; D gene ambiguous. Germline lookup yields CDR1 MNHNY and CDR2 SVGAGI (reference sequence). The length of the CDR3 is 11 residues. The germline V and J ends were trimmed by 7 bases and 7 bases, with 11 bases remaining between them. CDR3 DNA: TGTGCCAGCACCGACGGTAAAGAGCAGTACTTC. As protein: CASTDGKEQYF.

V gene TRBV6-1 combines with J gene TRBJ2-7, with TRBD2 matching 8 bases. This CDR3 has 16 residues. The V and J ends lost 8 bases and 3 bases, in that order; junction bases with no gene match: 15. Germline values: CDR1 MNHNS, CDR2 SASEGT. This CDR3 is CASFGSGGARGYEQYF. The CDR3 DNA reads as TGTGCCAGCTTTGGCTCGGGGGGGGCCCGGGGCTACGAGCAGTACTTC.

There are a few counts of this clonotype. This chain connects TRBV20-1 to TRBJ1-6; D call uncertain. Germline V gene data show CDR1 as DFQATT and CDR2 as SNEGSKA (reference sequence). The CDR3 contains 12 residues. The V and J ends lost 6 bases and 7 bases respectively, with 10 bases between them. The CDR3 DNA reads TGCAGTGCCGCGCAGAGGAATTCACCCCTCCACTTT. Translated: CSAAQRNSPLHF.

The sample holds a few counts of this clonotype. The chain joins TRBV19 to TRBJ2-5; the D gene could be TRBD1 or TRBD2 (5 bases each). V was shortened by 7 bases and J by 3 bases, with 15 bases between the two germline ends. The CDR3 loop spans 14 amino acids. Germline loops: CDR1 LNHDA, CDR2 SQIVND (reference sequence). The CDR3 nucleotides are TGTGCCAGTAAACGGGACCGGGACGAAGAGACCCAGTACTTC. This gives the protein CASKRDRDEETQYF.

In this sample, this clonotype turned up a few times. The chain is built from TRBV7-9 and TRBJ2-3, with D maybe TRBD1 (5 bases). This CDR3 comprises 13 residues. Germline V lookup: CDR1 SEHNR, CDR2 FQNEAQ (reference sequence). Trimming pared 2 bases from V and 4 bases from J, leaving 7 bases between. In DNA form, the CDR3 reads TGTGCCAGCAGCTTATCAGGGTCAGATACGCAGTATTTT. The encoded protein is CASSLSGSDTQYF.

The J gene is TRBJ1-2, the V gene TRBV12-3 or TRBV12-4, with TRBD1 as a possible D gene (6 bases). V lost 3 bases to trimming and J lost 6 bases, with 11 bases between them. CDR3 length: 13 residues. CDR3 sequence: CASSLAHRDGYTF. The CDR3 DNA is TGTGCCAGCAGTTTGGCCCACAGGGATGGCTACACCTTC.

In this sample, this clonotype turned up a few times. The chain recombines TRBV7-9 with TRBJ1-1; 7 bases line up with TRBD1. Germline CDR1 SEHNR, CDR2 FQNEAQ (reference sequence). The CDR3 loop spans 14 amino acids. Germline trimming cut 5 bases from V and 12 bases from J; bases unmatched to any gene: 15. The CDR3 coding sequence is TGTGCCAGCAGCCCCCCGGGGACAGTCCCTCACACTTTCTTT. It translates to CASSPPGTVPHTFF.

The chain is built from TRBV20-1 and TRBJ2-7, with TRBD1 matching 9 bases. V was clipped by 8 bases and J by 2 bases; unmatched bases: 4. CDR3 length equals 12 residues. Germline V gene sequence: CDR1 DFQATT, CDR2 SNEGSKA (reference sequence). The CDR3 coding sequence is TGCAGTCCGGGGACAGGGACCTACGAGCAGTACTTC. As protein: CSPGTGTYEQYF.

Many counts were recorded for this clonotype. The rearrangement uses TRBV6-4 and TRBJ2-2, with unresolved D. The germline CDR1 and CDR2 sequences are MRHNA and SNTAGT. The CDR3 totals 13 residues. Trimming stripped 0 bases from V and 4 bases from J, with 3 bases between. The CDR3 loop reads CASSDSSTGELFF. CDR3 sequence (DNA): TGTGCCAGCAGTGACTCTAGCACCGGGGAGCTGTTTTTT.

Many counts were recorded for this clonotype. The chain recombines TRBV7-2 with TRBJ2-2, with D unclear. The CDR3 length is 13 residues. Germline CDR1 reads SGHTA; CDR2 reads FQGNSA. Trimming took 5 bases from V and 7 from J, leaving 11 bases between them. The CDR3 region has the DNA TGTGCCAGCAGCCCCCGTAGAGACGGGGAGCTGTTTTTT. This gives the protein CASSPRRDGELFF.

The rearrangement joins TRBV14 to TRBJ2-1; D ambiguous. V dropped 4 bases and J dropped 9 bases, with 25 bases sitting between them. This CDR3 comprises 17 residues. Germline V gene data show CDR1 as SGHDN and CDR2 as FVKESK. CDR3 sequence reads: CASSPPFGDYNDGEQFF. In DNA form, the CDR3 reads TGTGCCAGCAGCCCCCCCTTTGGGGATTACAATGATGGTGAGCAGTTCTTC.

This clonotype was picked up a small number of times. The chain recombines TRBV27 with TRBJ2-7; D call uncertain. This CDR3 is built from 14 residues. The V end lost 5 bases, the J end lost 2 bases, and 13 bases lay between the germline ends. The germline V gene has CDR1 MNHEY and CDR2 SMNVEV (reference sequence). CDR3 nucleotides: TGTGCCAGCAGTCGAACGGGCCTTACCTACGAGCAGTACTTC. Its translation is CASSRTGLTYEQYF.

The gene calls are TRBV7-9 and TRBJ1-4; D is ambiguous. From germline, CDR1 is SEHNR and CDR2 FQNEAQ (reference sequence). The germline V and J ends were trimmed by 3 bases and 4 bases, with 9 bases remaining between them. This CDR3 spans 14 amino acids. CDR3 sequence reads: CASSFSGINEKLFF. The DNA for the CDR3 is TGTGCCAGCAGCTTCTCGGGCATTAATGAAAAACTGTTTTTT. Full variable domain (rest looked up from reference TRBV7-9 and TRBJ1-4): DTGVSQNPRHKITKRGQNVTFRCDPISEHNRLYWYRQTLGQGPEFLTYFQNEAQLEKSRLLSDRFSAERPKGSFSTLEIQRTEQGDSAMYLCASSFSGINEKLFFGSGTQLSVL.

The V gene is TRBV20-1, the J gene TRBJ2-7; no firm D call. Germline V gives CDR1 DFQATT, CDR2 SNEGSKA (reference sequence). The ends were cut back, 6 bases at V and 3 bases at J, with 27 bases in the middle. The CDR3 consists of 17 residues. In DNA form, the CDR3 reads TGCAGTGCCATCCAAGCACCTACAAAGTCCCCTTACTACGAGCAGTACTTC. This translates into CSAIQAPTKSPYYEQYF.

This sequence joins TRBV30 and TRBJ2-1, with D possibly called TRBD1 or TRBD2 (5 bases each). Germline loops: CDR1 GTSNPN, CDR2 SVGIG (reference sequence). This CDR3 has 11 amino acids. V gave up 3 bases and J gave up 9 bases, with 9 bases separating them. The CDR3 DNA reads as TGTGCCTGGAGCCTTGGGGGTGAGCAGTTCTTC. It codes for CAWSLGGEQFF.

The chain joins TRBV20-1 to TRBJ2-7; TRBD2 aligns across 14 bases. The J segment lost 5 bases and the V segment lost 6 bases, leaving 12 bases of the junction unmatched. The CDR3 runs 16 residues. Germline assignment: CDR1 DFQATT and CDR2 SNEGSKA (reference sequence). The CDR3 is CSAEGLAGAAPHEQYF. As DNA, the CDR3 is TGCAGTGCCGAGGGACTAGCGGGGGCCGCGCCCCACGAGCAGTACTTC.

This clonotype has a count of ten or more. The genes are TRBV7-9 and TRBJ2-1; D perhaps matches TRBD1 (6 bases). With 5 bases removed from V and 7 bases from J, the gap between germline ends came to 21 bases. The CDR3 totals 16 residues. The V gene's germline CDR1 is SEHNR and CDR2 FQNEAQ (reference sequence). The CDR3 is CASSSTGTKNRNEQFF. The CDR3 DNA is TGTGCCAGCAGCAGTACCGGGACAAAAAATCGGAATGAGCAGTTCTTC.

Here the CDR3 DNA reads TGCGCCAGCAGCCCTGGATCAGGGGCAAAACATCAGCCCCAGCATTTT. It yields the protein CASSPGSGAKHQPQHF. This chain links TRBV5-1 with TRBJ1-5; maybe TRBD1 (6 bases). The CDR3 runs to 16 residues. Germline CDR1 reads SGHRS; CDR2 reads YFSETQ. Between the trimmed V and J ends, which lost 4 bases and 5 bases, there was a span of 19 bases.